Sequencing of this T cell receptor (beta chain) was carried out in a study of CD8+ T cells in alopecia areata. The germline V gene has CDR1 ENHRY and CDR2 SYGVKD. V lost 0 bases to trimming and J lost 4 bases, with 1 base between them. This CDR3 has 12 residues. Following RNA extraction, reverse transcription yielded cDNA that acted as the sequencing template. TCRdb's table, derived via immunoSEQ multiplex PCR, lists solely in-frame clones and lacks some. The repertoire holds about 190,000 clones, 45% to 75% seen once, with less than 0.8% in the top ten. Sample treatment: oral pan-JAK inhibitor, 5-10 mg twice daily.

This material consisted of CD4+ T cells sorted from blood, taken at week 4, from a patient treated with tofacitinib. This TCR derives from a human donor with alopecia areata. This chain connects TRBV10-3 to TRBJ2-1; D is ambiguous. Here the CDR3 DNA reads TGTGCCATCAGTGAGTCGTACAATGAGCAGTTCTTC. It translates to CAISESYNEQFF.